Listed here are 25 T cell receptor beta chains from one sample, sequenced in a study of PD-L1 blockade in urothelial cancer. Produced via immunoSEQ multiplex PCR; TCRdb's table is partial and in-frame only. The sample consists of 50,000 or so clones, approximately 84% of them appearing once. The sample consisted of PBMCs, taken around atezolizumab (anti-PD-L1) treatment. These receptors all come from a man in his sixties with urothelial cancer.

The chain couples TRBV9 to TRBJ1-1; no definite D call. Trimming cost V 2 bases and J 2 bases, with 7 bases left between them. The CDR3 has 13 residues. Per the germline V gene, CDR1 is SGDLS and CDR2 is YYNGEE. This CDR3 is CASSVQENTEAFF. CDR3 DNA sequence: TGTGCCAGCAGCGTGCAGGAAAACACTGAAGCTTTCTTT.

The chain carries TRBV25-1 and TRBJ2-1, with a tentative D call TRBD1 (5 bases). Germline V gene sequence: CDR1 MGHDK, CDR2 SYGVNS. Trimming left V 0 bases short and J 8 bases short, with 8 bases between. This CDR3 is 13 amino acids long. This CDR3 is CASSEYRVHEQFF. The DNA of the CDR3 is TGTGCCAGCAGTGAATACAGGGTTCATGAGCAGTTCTTC.

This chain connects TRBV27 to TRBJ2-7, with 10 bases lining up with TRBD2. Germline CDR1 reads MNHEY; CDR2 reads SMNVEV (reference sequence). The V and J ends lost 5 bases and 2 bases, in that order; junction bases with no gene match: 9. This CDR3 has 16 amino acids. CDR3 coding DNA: TGTGCCAGCAGTCCTTATACTAGCGGGATAACCTACGAGCAGTACTTC. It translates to CASSPYTSGITYEQYF.

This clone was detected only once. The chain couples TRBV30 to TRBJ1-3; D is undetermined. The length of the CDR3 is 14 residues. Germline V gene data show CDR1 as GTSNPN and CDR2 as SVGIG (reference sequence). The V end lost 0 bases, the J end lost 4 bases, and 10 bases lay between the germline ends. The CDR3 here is CAWSVRGSGNTIYF. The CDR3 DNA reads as TGTGCCTGGAGTGTACGGGGTTCGGGAAACACCATATATTTT.

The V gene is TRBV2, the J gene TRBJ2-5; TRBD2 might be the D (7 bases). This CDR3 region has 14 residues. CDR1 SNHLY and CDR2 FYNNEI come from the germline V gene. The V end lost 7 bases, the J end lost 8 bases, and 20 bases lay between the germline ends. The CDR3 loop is CASTLAGAAVTQYF. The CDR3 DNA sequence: TGTGCCAGCACCCTGGCGGGGGCTGCGGTAACCCAGTACTTC.

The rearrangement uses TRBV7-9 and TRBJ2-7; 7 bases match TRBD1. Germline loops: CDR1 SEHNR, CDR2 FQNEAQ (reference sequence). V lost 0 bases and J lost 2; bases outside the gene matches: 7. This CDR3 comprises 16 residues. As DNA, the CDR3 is TGTGCCAGCAGCTTAGCTAGGACAGGCTCGCCCTACGAGCAGTACTTC. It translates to CASSLARTGSPYEQYF.

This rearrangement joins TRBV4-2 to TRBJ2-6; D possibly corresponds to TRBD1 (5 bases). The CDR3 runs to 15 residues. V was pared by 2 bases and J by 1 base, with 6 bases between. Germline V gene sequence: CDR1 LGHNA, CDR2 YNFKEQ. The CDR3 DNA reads TGTGCCAGCAGCCAACCAGGGTCTGGGGCCAACGTCCTGACTTTC. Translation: CASSQPGSGANVLTF.

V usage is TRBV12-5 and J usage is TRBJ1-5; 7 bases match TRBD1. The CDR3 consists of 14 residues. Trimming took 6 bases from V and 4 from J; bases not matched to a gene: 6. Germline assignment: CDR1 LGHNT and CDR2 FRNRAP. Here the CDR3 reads CASGRDSWNQPQHF. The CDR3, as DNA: TGTGCTAGTGGCCGGGACAGTTGGAATCAGCCCCAGCATTTT.

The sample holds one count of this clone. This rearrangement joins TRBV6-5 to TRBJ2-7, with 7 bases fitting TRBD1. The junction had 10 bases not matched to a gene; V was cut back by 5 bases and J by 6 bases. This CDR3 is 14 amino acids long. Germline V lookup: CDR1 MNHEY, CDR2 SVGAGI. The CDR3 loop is CASSQSGTAIEQYF. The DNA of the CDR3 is TGTGCCAGCAGTCAGTCCGGGACAGCCATCGAGCAGTACTTC.

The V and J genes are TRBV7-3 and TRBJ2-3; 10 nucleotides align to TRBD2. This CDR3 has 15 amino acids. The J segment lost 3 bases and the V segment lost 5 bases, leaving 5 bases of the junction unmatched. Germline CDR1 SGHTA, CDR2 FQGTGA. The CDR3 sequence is CASSPKTSGTDTQYF. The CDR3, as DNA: TGTGCCAGCAGCCCAAAGACTAGCGGGACAGATACGCAGTATTTT.

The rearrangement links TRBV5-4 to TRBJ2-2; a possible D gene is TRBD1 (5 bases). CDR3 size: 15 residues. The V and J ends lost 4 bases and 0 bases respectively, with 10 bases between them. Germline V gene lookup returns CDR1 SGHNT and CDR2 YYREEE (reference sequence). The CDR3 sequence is CASSHRQTNTGELFF. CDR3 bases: TGTGCCAGCAGCCACAGACAGACGAACACCGGGGAGCTGTTTTTT.

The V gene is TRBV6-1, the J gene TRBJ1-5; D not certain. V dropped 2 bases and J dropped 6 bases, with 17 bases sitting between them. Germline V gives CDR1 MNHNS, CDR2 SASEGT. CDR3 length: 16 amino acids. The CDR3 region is CASSENSGSASQPQHF. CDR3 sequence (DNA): TGTGCCAGCAGTGAAAATTCGGGGTCAGCTAGTCAGCCCCAGCATTTT.

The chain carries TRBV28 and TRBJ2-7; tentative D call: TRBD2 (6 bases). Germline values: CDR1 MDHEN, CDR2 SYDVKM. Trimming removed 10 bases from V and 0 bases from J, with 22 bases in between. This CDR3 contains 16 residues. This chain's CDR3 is CATSGGRDSSSYEQYF. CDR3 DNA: TGTGCCACATCCGGTGGTAGGGACTCGAGCTCCTACGAGCAGTACTTC.

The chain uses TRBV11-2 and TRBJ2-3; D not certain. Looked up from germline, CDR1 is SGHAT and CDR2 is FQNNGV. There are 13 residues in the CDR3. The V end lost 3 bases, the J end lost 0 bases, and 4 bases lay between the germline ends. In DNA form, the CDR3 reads TGTGCCAGCAGCTTCCTTAGCACAGATACGCAGTATTTT. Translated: CASSFLSTDTQYF.

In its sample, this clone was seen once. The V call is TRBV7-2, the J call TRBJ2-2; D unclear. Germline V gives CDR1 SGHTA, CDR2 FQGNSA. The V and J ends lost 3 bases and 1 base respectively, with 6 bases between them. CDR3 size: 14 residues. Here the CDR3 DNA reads TGTGCCAGCAGCTTTAGAGGGAACACCGGGGAGCTGTTTTTT. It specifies CASSFRGNTGELFF.

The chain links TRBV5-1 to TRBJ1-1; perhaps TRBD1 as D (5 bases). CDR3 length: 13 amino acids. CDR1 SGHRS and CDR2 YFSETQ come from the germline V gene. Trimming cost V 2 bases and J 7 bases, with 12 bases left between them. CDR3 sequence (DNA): TGCGCCAGCAGCTTTATTTCAGGGTTTGAAGCTTTCTTT. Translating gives CASSFISGFEAFF.

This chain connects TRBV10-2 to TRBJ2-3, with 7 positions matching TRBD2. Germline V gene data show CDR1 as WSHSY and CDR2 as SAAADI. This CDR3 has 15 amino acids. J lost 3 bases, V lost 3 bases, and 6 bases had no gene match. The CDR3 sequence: CASSDWGGSTDTQYF. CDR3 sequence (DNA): TGCGCCAGCAGTGATTGGGGCGGGAGTACAGATACGCAGTATTTT.

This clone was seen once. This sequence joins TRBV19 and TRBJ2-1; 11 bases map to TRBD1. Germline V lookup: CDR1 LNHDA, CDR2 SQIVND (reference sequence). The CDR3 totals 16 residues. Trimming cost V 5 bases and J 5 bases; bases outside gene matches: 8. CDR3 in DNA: TGTGCCAGTAGTCCATTGGGACAGGGGGGCCACAATGAGCAGTTCTTC. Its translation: CASSPLGQGGHNEQFF.

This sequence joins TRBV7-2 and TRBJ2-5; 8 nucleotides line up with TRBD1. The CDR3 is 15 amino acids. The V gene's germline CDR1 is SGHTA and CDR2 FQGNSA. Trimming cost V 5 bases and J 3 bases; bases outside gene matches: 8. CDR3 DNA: TGTGCCAGCAGCCCAAGGGACAGGTTAAAAGAGACCCAGTACTTC. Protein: CASSPRDRLKETQYF.

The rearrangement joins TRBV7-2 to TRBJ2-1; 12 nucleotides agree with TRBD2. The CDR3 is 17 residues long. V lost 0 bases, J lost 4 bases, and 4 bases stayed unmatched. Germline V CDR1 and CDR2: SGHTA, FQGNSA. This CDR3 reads CASSLALLAGGYNEQFF. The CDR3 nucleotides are TGTGCCAGCAGCTTAGCCCTCCTAGCGGGAGGGTACAATGAGCAGTTCTTC.

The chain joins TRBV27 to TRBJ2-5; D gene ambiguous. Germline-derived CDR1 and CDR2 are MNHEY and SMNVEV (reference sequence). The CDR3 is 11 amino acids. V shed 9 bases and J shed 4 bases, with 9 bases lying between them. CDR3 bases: TGTGCCAGACCGGCAGGAGAGACCCAGTACTTC. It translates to CARPAGETQYF.

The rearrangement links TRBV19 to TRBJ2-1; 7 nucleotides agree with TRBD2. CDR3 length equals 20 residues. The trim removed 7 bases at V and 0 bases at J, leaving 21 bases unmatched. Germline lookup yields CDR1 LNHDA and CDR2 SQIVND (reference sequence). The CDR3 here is CASTRQFLAGTTSSYNEQFF. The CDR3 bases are TGTGCCAGTACACGCCAGTTTTTAGCCGGGACTACCAGCTCCTACAATGAGCAGTTCTTC.

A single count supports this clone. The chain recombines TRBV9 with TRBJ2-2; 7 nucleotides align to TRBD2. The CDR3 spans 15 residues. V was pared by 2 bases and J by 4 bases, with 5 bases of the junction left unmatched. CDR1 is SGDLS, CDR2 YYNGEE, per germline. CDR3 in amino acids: CASSVAGAGTGELFF. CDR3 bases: TGTGCCAGCAGCGTTGCGGGAGCGGGCACCGGGGAGCTGTTTTTT.

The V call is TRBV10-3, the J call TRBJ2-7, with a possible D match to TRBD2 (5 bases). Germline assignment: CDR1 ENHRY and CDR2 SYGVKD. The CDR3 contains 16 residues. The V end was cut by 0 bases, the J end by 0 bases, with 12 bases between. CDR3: CAISESGSRSSYEQYF. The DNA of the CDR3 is TGTGCCATCAGTGAGTCAGGGAGCAGGAGCTCCTACGAGCAGTACTTC.

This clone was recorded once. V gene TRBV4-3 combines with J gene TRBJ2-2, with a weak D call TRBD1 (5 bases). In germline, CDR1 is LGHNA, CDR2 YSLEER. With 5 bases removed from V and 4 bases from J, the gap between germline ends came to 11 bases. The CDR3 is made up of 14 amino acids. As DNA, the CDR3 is TGCGCCAGCAGCTCAGGCCAGGGCACCGGGGAGCTGTTTTTT. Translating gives CASSSGQGTGELFF.